This T cell receptor beta chain was retrieved from a study of cytomegalovirus exposure and HLA in healthy donors. Study-wide results and limits: Among TCR beta chains, those listed as cytomegalovirus-associated numbered under 200. There were reportedly fewer N-insertions in an Asian-associated ancestry cluster than the roughly 610-donor mean, in a later analysis.

Each donor was healthy, and each was a bone marrow donor. To note about this clone: Its target is unknown.

Germline V gives CDR1 LGHNA, CDR2 YNFKEQ. The CDR3 totals 17 residues. Trimming took 4 bases from V and 0 from J, leaving 19 bases between them. With 60 Vbeta and 13 Jbeta primers, the PCR was carried out. Clones were sequenced by immunoSEQ multiplex PCR, and TCRdb holds only the in-frame ones, with some missing. The sample has about 150,000 clones, 75% to 85% seen once. Specimen: PBMCs. The sequence was obtained from a male donor in good health and CMV-seronegative. J is TRBJ2-7 and V is TRBV4-2; D gene unclear. The CDR3 bases are TGTGCCAGCAGCCGAACGACAACGCCGGAAAGCTCCTACGAGCAGTACTTC. Amino acids: CASSRTTTPESSYEQYF.